A selection of T cell receptor beta chains follows, all from one sample in a study of blood T cell repertoires in COVID-19. The data were produced by immunoSEQ multiplex PCR, yet TCRdb's version contains in-frame clones alone and is incomplete. Of about 200,000 clones listed, 70% to 90% were seen once; the top ten hold roughly 13%. Sample: peripheral blood. Receptor source: a human donor in a cohort sampled during active COVID-19. The CDR3 runs from the conserved cysteine through the conserved F or W. The D gene is left open where the match is weak. For some rows the clone size is stated as once, few or many, or as a class when expanded; others skip it.

NA	TRBV7-9	NA	TRBJ1-5	TGTGCCAGCAGCCCCCCCGGGAGGCGGAGCAATCAGCCCCAGCATTTT	CASSPPGRRSNQPQHF
TRBD1	TRBV19	NA	TRBJ1-6	TGTGCCAGTAGTATCCAGACAGGGGACGGTTCACCCCTCCACTTT	CASSIQTGDGSPLHF
TRBD1	TRBV2	once	TRBJ1-4	TGTGCCAGCAGGAGGGAGGGACAGGGGGGTGAAAAACTGTTTTTT	CASRREGQGGEKLFF
TRBD1	TRBV27	NA	TRBJ2-1	TGTGCCAGCAGAATGGACAGGGGGCCGAATGAGCAGTTCTTC	CASRMDRGPNEQFF
NA	TRBV18	NA	TRBJ1-6	TGTGCCAGCTCACCAGAGGGAGGGACCTATAATTCACCCCTCCACTTT	CASSPEGGTYNSPLHF
NA	TRBV7-9	many	TRBJ1-1	TGTGCCAGCAGCTCCTATACGACTGAAGCTTTCTTT	CASSSYTTEAFF
TRBD1	TRBV3-1/TRBV3-2	NA	TRBJ1-1	TGTGCCAGCAGCCAAGAAGGACAGGTGATCGTTTTCTTT	CASSQEGQVIVFF
NA	TRBV3-1/TRBV3-2	NA	TRBJ2-7	TGTGCCAGCAGCCAAGATCGGTTACAGGGCCATTCCTACGAGCAGTACTTC	CASSQDRLQGHSYEQYF
NA	TRBV6-6	NA	TRBJ2-4	TGTGCCAGCAGTTCCCTCGACGGAGAATTATACTTC	CASSSLDGELYF
NA	TRBV11-3	NA	TRBJ2-3	TGTGCCAGCAGCTTAGGGTTGGGGCCAGGTTCAGATACGCAGTATTTT	CASSLGLGPGSDTQYF
NA	TRBV12-3/TRBV12-4	NA	TRBJ1-1	TGTGCCAGCACGACATTCCCCGGCCCTGAAGCTTTCTTT	CASTTFPGPEAFF
NA	TRBV30	NA	TRBJ1-2	TGTGCCTGGAGTGTTGGCTTATATGGCTACACCTTC	CAWSVGLYGYTF
NA	TRBV19	NA	TRBJ1-1	TGTGCCAGTAGTGAGGCGGGTATGAACACTGAAGCTTTCTTT	CASSEAGMNTEAFF
TRBD2	TRBV7-2	few	TRBJ2-5	TGTGCCAGCAGCTTAATAGCGGGAGGAGAGACCCAGTACTTC	CASSLIAGGETQYF
NA	TRBV20-1	NA	TRBJ2-5	TGCAGTGTCCCAACGGGGGAGACCCAGTACTTC	CSVPTGETQYF
TRBD1	TRBV14	many	TRBJ1-1	TGTGCCAGCAGCCAAGAACTGTACAGGGGGACCCCGGCTTTCTTT	CASSQELYRGTPAFF
NA	TRBV5-1	NA	TRBJ1-4	TGCGCCAGCAGCTTTGGGGCGGCTAATGAAAAACTGTTTTTT	CASSFGAANEKLFF
TRBD1	TRBV19	many	TRBJ1-5	TGTGCCAGTAGTATAGACCCCGACAGGGGGCGAGGGGGCAATCAGCCCCAGCATTTT	CASSIDPDRGRGGNQPQHF
NA	TRBV2	NA	TRBJ1-2	TGTGCCAGCAGTGAAGTGAAGGGGCCGGTCTATGGCTACACCTTC	CASSEVKGPVYGYTF
NA	TRBV6-5	NA	TRBJ2-2	TGTGCCAGCCACGACTGGATGAACACCGGGGAGCTGTTTTTT	CASHDWMNTGELFF
TRBD1	TRBV18	NA	TRBJ2-7	TGTGCCAGCTCATCCCTTCGGACAGGGTCCTACGAGCAGTACTTC	CASSSLRTGSYEQYF
TRBD1	TRBV6-5	NA	TRBJ1-2	TGTGCCAGCACAGTACATGGGACAGCTTCTGGTGGCTACACCTTC	CASTVHGTASGGYTF
TRBD2	TRBV10-3	NA	TRBJ2-1	TGTGCCATCAGTGAACATCAACTAGCGGGCGACTACAATGAGCAGTTCTTC	CAISEHQLAGDYNEQFF
TRBD2	TRBV7-2	NA	TRBJ2-5	TGTGCCAGCAGCTCTTATAGCGGGAGGGGGGAGACCCAGTACTTC	CASSSYSGRGETQYF
NA	TRBV28	NA	TRBJ2-7	TGTGCCAGCAGCCGGGAGAGTACCTACGAGCAGTACTTC	CASSRESTYEQYF
TRBD1	TRBV14	NA	TRBJ2-7	TGTGCCAGCAGCCAGGGACAGGGGATATCCTACGAGCAGTACTTC	CASSQGQGISYEQYF
NA	TRBV7-8	NA	TRBJ1-2	TGTGCCAGCAGCAAGGACACTAACTATGGCTACACCTTC	CASSKDTNYGYTF
TRBD1	TRBV12-5	NA	TRBJ2-5	TGTGCTAGCACAGGGGTCGGTGGGACCCAGTACTTC	CASTGVGGTQYF
TRBD1	TRBV20-1	NA	TRBJ1-2	TGCAGTGCTAGTTTGGACAGGGAAAAGGGTAACTATGGCTACACCTTC	CSASLDREKGNYGYTF